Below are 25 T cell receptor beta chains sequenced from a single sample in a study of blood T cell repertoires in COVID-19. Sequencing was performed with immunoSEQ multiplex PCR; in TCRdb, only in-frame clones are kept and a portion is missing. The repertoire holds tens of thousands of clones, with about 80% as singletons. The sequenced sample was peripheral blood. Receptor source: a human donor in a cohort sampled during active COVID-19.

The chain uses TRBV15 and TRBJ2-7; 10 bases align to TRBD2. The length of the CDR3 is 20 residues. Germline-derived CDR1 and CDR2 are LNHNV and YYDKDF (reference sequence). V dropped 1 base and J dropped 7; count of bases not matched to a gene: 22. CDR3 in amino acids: CATSRGNHPTLAGVPKEQYF. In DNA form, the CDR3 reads TGTGCCACCAGCAGAGGTAACCATCCTACTCTAGCGGGGGTTCCGAAGGAGCAGTACTTC. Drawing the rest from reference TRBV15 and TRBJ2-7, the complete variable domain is DAMVIQNPRYQVTQFGKPVTLSCSQTLNHNVMYWYQQKSSQAPKLLFHYYDKDFNNEADTPDNFQSRRPNTSFCFLDIRSPGLGDTAMYLCATSRGNHPTLAGVPKEQYFGPGTRLTVT.

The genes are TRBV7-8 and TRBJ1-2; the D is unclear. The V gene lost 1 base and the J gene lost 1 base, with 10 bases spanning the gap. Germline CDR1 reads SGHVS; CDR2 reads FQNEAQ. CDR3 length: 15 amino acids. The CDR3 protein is CASSLGQAINYGYTF. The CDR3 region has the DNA TGTGCCAGCAGCTTAGGTCAGGCGATTAACTATGGCTACACCTTC.

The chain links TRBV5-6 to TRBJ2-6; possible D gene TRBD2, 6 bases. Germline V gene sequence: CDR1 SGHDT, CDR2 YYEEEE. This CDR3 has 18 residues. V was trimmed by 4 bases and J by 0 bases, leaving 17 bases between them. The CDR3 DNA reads TGTGCCAGCAGCCCCTTGGGTGCGGGGCGCTCTGGGGCCAACGTCCTGACTTTC. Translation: CASSPLGAGRSGANVLTF.

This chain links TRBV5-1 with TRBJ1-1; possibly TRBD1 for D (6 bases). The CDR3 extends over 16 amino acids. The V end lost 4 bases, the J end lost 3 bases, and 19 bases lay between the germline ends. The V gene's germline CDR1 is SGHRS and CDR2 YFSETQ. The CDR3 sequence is CASSLGGQNSYTEAFF. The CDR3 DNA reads TGCGCCAGCAGCCTAGGAGGACAGAATAGTTACACTGAAGCTTTCTTT.

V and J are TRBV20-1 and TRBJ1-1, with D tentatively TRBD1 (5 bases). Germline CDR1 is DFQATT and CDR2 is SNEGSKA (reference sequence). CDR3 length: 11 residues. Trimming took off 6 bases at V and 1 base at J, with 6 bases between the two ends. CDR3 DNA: TGCAGTGCCACAGGGAACACTGAAGCTTTCTTT. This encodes CSATGNTEAFF.

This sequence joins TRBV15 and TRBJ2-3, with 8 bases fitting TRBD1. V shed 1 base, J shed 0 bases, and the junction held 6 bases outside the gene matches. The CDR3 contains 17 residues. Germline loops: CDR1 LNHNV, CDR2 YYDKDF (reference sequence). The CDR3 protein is CATSRVFHRGSTDTQYF. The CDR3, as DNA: TGTGCCACCAGCAGAGTTTTCCACAGGGGGAGCACAGATACGCAGTATTTT.

The CDR3 DNA reads as TGTGCCAGCAGCTTTACCGGGACAGGGGGCGCGGGGGGCTACACCTTC. Protein sequence: CASSFTGTGGAGGYTF. This chain links TRBV7-8 with TRBJ1-2, with 12 bases that match TRBD1. The J segment lost 8 bases and the V segment lost 3 bases, leaving 10 bases of the junction unmatched. The CDR3 loop spans 16 amino acids. Germline CDR1 SGHVS, CDR2 FQNEAQ.

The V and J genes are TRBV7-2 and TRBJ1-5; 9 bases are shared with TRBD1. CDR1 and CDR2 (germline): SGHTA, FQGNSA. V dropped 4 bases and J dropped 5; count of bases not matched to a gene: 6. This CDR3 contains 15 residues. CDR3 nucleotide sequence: TGTGCCAGCAGCTACGGACAGGGGCGGGATCAGCCCCAGCATTTT. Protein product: CASSYGQGRDQPQHF.

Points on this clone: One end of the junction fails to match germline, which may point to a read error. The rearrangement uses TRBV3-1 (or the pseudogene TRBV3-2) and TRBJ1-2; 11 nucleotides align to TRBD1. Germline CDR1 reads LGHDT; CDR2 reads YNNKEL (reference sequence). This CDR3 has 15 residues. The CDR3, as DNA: TGTGCCAGCACCCAATCGGACAGGGGGCGTATCGGCTACACCTTC. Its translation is CASTQSDRGRIGYTF.

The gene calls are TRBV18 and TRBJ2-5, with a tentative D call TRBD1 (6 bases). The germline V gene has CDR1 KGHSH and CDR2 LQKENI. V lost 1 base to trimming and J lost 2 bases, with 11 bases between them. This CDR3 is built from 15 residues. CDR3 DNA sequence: TGTGCCAGCTCACCACTTCGGGACATTCAAGAGACCCAGTACTTC. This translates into CASSPLRDIQETQYF. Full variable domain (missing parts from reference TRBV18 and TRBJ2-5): NAGVMQNPRHLVRRRGQEARLRCSPMKGHSHVYWYRQLPEEGLKFMVYLQKENIIDESGMPKERFSAEFPKEGPSILRIQQVVRGDSAAYFCASSPLRDIQETQYFGPGTRLLVL.

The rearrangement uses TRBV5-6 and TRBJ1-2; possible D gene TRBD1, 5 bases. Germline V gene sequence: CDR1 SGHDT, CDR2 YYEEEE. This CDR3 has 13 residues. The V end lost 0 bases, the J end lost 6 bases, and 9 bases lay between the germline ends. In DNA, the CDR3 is TGTGCCAGCAGCTTGGTTACAGGAGATGGCTACACCTTC. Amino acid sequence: CASSLVTGDGYTF.

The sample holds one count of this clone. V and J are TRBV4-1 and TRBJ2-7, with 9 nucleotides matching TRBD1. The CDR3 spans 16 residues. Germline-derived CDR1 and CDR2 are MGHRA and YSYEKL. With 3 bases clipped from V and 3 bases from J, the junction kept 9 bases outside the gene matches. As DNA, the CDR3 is TGCGCCAGCAGCCAGAGGGGGGGACAGGGCTTCTACGAGCAGTACTTC. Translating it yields CASSQRGGQGFYEQYF.

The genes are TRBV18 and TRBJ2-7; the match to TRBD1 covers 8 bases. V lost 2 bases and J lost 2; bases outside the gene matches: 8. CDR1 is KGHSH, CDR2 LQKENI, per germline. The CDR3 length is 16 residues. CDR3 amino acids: CASSPVGTGGAYEQYF. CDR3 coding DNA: TGTGCCAGCTCACCAGTCGGTACAGGGGGAGCCTACGAGCAGTACTTC.

The DNA for the CDR3 is TGTGCCAGTAGTCCCGCCGGGACAGGTAAAAATGAGCAGTTCTTC. Translation gives CASSPAGTGKNEQFF. The V gene is TRBV19, the J gene TRBJ2-1; TRBD1 matches 8 bases. With V trimmed by 5 bases and J by 7 bases, 10 bases remained unmatched. Germline V lookup: CDR1 LNHDA, CDR2 SQIVND (reference sequence). The CDR3 is 15 residues long.

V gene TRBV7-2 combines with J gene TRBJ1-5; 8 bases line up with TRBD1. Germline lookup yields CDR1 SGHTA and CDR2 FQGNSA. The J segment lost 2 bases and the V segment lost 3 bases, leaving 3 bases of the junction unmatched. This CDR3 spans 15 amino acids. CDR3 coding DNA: TGTGCCAGCAGCTTCGACAGGGGTGGCAATCAGCCCCAGCATTTT. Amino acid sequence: CASSFDRGGNQPQHF.

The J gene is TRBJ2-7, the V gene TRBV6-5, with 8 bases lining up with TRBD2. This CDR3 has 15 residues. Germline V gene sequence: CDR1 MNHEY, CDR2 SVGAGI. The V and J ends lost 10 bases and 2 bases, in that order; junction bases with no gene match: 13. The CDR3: CAIPSPPGGPYEQYF. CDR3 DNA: TGTGCCATCCCATCCCCCCCGGGGGGGCCCTACGAGCAGTACTTC.

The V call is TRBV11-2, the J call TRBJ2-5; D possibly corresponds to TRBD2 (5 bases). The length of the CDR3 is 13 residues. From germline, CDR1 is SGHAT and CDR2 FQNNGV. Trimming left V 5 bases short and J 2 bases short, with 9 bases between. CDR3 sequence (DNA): TGTGCCAGCAGCCCTCGGACTCAAGAGACCCAGTACTTC. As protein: CASSPRTQETQYF.

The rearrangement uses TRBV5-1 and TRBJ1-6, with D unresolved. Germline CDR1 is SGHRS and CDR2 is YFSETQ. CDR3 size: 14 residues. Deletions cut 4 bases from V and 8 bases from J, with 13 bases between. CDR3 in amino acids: CASSISGRDSPLHF. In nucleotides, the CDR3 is TGCGCCAGCAGCATATCCGGGAGGGATTCACCCCTCCACTTT.

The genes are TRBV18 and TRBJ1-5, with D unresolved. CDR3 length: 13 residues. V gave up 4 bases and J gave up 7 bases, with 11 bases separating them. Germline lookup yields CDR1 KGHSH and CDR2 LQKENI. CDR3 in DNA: TGTGCCAGCTCACAGGGAGGTGACCAGCCCCAGCATTTT. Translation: CASSQGGDQPQHF.

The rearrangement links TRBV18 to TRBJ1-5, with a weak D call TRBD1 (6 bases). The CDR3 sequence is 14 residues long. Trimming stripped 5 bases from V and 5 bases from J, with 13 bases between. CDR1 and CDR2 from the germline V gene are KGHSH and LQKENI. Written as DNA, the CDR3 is TGTGCCAGCTCAGCGACAGGATACTATCAGCCCCAGCATTTT. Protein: CASSATGYYQPQHF.

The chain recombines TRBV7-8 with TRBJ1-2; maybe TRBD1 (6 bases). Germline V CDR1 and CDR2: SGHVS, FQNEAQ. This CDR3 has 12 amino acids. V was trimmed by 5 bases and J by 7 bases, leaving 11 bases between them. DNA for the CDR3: TGTGCCAGCAGCCAACAGGGTTCTGGCTACACCTTC. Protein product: CASSQQGSGYTF.

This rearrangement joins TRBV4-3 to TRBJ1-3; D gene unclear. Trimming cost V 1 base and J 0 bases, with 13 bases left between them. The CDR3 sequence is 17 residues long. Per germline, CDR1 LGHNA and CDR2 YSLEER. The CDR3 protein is CASSQVLGLASGNTIYF. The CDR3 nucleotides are TGCGCCAGCAGCCAAGTTTTGGGTCTAGCCTCTGGAAACACCATATATTTT.

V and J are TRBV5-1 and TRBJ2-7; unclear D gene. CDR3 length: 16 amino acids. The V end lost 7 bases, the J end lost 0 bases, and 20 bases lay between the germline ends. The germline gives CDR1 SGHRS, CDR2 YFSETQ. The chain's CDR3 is CASFLEPRSSSYEQYF. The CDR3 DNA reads TGCGCCAGCTTCCTGGAGCCGCGATCGAGCTCCTACGAGCAGTACTTC.

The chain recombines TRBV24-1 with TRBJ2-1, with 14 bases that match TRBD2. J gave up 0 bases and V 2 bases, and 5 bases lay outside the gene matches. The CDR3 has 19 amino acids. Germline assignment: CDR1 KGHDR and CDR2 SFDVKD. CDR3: CATSDSGLAGESSYNEQFF. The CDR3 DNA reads TGTGCCACCAGTGATTCGGGACTAGCGGGGGAGAGCTCCTACAATGAGCAGTTCTTC.

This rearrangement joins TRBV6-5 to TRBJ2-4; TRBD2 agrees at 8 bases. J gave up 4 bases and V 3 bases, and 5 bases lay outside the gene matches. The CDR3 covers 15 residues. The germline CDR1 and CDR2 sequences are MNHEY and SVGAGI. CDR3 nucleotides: TGTGCCAGCAGTTATGGTGCTAGCGGGAAAAACATTCAGTACTTC. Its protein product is CASSYGASGKNIQYF.